A single sample gave rise to the 15 T cell receptor beta chains below, sequenced in a study of T cell responses to AZD1222 COVID-19 vaccine. Measured with immunoSEQ multiplex PCR; TCRdb has only the in-frame clones, and not every one. The profile shows 140,000 to 150,000 clones, over 90% of them singletons. The sequenced sample was peripheral blood, obtained on day 0 of AZD1222 vaccination. These receptor sequences come from an adult in good health.

The chain combines TRBV9 with TRBJ1-2, with D possibly matching TRBD1 (6 bases). V lost 0 bases to trimming and J lost 5 bases, with 14 bases between them. CDR1 and CDR2 from the germline V gene are SGDLS and YYNGEE. The CDR3 is 15 amino acids. The CDR3 region is CASSVEVGAKYGYTF. The CDR3 DNA is TGTGCCAGCAGCGTAGAGGTGGGGGCGAAGTATGGCTACACCTTC.

The chain uses TRBV28 and TRBJ1-6; D is undetermined. This CDR3 is 14 amino acids long. In germline, CDR1 is MDHEN, CDR2 SYDVKM. The V gene lost 5 bases and the J gene lost 8 bases, with 13 bases spanning the gap. The DNA of the CDR3 is TGTGCCAGCAGTCCGGTTAGTGTAGATTCACCCCTCCACTTT. Protein sequence: CASSPVSVDSPLHF.

The CDR3 spells CASSIRGQSYYGYTF. In nucleotides, the CDR3 is TGTGCCAGTAGTATCCGGGGGCAATCCTACTATGGCTACACCTTC. This chain joins TRBV19 and TRBJ1-2, with D tentatively TRBD1 (6 bases). In germline, CDR1 is LNHDA, CDR2 SQIVND (reference sequence). With 3 bases removed from V and 3 bases from J, the gap between germline ends came to 14 bases. The CDR3 runs to 15 residues.

V usage is TRBV7-9 and J usage is TRBJ2-7, with no clear D. The V gene lost 3 bases and the J gene lost 1 base, with 7 bases spanning the gap. This CDR3 region has 13 residues. CDR1 and CDR2 (germline): SEHNR, FQNEAQ (reference sequence). CDR3 protein: CASSLHSSYEQYF. The CDR3, as DNA: TGTGCCAGCAGCTTGCACAGTTCCTACGAGCAGTACTTC.

The chain uses TRBV5-5 and TRBJ2-5, with TRBD2 identical over 8 bases. Germline CDR1 SGHKS, CDR2 YYEKEE (reference sequence). V was pared by 4 bases and J by 4 bases, with 9 bases of the junction left unmatched. There are 15 residues in the CDR3. This CDR3 reads CASSVPGLAGETQYF. For the CDR3, the DNA is TGTGCCAGCAGCGTTCCGGGGCTAGCGGGAGAGACCCAGTACTTC.

V is TRBV7-8 and J is TRBJ1-1, with 9 bases that match TRBD1. There are 15 residues in the CDR3. Germline lookup yields CDR1 SGHVS and CDR2 FQNEAQ. J lost 3 bases, V lost 5 bases, and 7 bases had no gene match. CDR3 coding DNA: TGTGCCAGCAGCCCGCACAGGGGGCGGGACACTGAAGCTTTCTTT. Translating it yields CASSPHRGRDTEAFF.

Worth noting for this clone: Additional DNA sequences in this sample encode the identical CDR3. The CDR3 sequence: CASSLVNTEAFF. The CDR3 DNA reads as TGTGCCAGCAGCTTGGTGAACACTGAAGCTTTCTTT. J is TRBJ1-1 and V is TRBV5-6; D remains unclear. V was trimmed by 0 bases and J by 0 bases, leaving 0 bases between them. There are 12 residues in the CDR3. CDR1 SGHDT and CDR2 YYEEEE come from the germline V gene.

The rearrangement links TRBV27 to TRBJ1-6; D is unclear. V dropped 5 bases and J dropped 9 bases, with 20 bases sitting between them. Germline V gives CDR1 MNHEY, CDR2 SMNVEV (reference sequence). The CDR3 covers 16 residues. CDR3 region: CASSPLYGLKISPLHF. The CDR3 region has the DNA TGTGCCAGCAGTCCGTTATATGGACTGAAAATTTCACCCCTCCACTTT.

The rearrangement joins TRBV27 to TRBJ2-7; TRBD2 might be the D (6 bases). The CDR3 sequence is 15 residues long. The V gene's germline CDR1 is MNHEY and CDR2 SMNVEV (reference sequence). Trimming shortened V by 5 bases and J by 6 bases, and 20 bases separated the two germline ends. The CDR3 here is CASSLGTPGGREQYF. Here the CDR3 DNA reads TGTGCCAGCAGTCTAGGGACCCCCGGGGGTCGCGAGCAGTACTTC.

The chain couples TRBV3-1 (or the pseudogene TRBV3-2) to TRBJ2-7; 10 bases are a match to TRBD2. Germline assignment: CDR1 LGHDT and CDR2 YNNKEL (reference sequence). CDR3 length: 15 amino acids. V dropped 0 bases and J dropped 4; count of bases not matched to a gene: 3. CDR3 sequence: CASSQEDSGRYEQYF. CDR3 in DNA: TGTGCCAGCAGCCAAGAGGATAGCGGGAGGTACGAGCAGTACTTC.

The rearrangement joins TRBV7-9 to TRBJ1-1; D ambiguous. The CDR3 spans 15 residues. V gave up 1 base and J gave up 2 bases, with 11 bases separating them. Germline loops: CDR1 SEHNR, CDR2 FQNEAQ (reference sequence). The CDR3 is CASSLVAGDNTEAFF. For the CDR3, the DNA is TGTGCCAGCAGCTTAGTGGCAGGAGACAACACTGAAGCTTTCTTT.

V usage is TRBV24-1 and J usage is TRBJ2-1, with 9 bases aligning to TRBD1. Losses at the gene ends were 6 bases for V and 8 bases for J; bases not matched to a gene: 10. CDR1 is KGHDR, CDR2 SFDVKD, per germline. The CDR3 is made up of 15 amino acids. For the CDR3, the DNA is TGTGCCACCAGTAAGGGACAGGGAAGTACGGATGAGCAGTTCTTC. It codes for CATSKGQGSTDEQFF.

The V and J genes are TRBV2 and TRBJ1-5, with TRBD1 matching 8 bases. The CDR3 runs to 16 residues. V shed 6 bases, J shed 0 bases, and the junction held 7 bases outside the gene matches. From germline, CDR1 is SNHLY and CDR2 FYNNEI. The CDR3 sequence is CASSPDRAFSNQPQHF. CDR3 DNA: TGTGCCAGCAGCCCGGACAGGGCCTTTAGCAATCAGCCCCAGCATTTT.

This chain joins TRBV7-2 and TRBJ1-2; 7 nucleotides match TRBD1. The CDR3 length is 15 residues. Per germline, CDR1 SGHTA and CDR2 FQGNSA. Unmatched junction bases numbered 9, after V lost 5 bases and J lost 3 bases. CDR3 DNA: TGTGCCAGCAGCCCGCCGGGGGGACAGTACTATGGCTACACCTTC. Translated: CASSPPGGQYYGYTF.

This sequence joins TRBV30 and TRBJ1-4, with a possible D match to TRBD1 (6 bases). CDR3 size: 14 residues. CDR1 GTSNPN and CDR2 SVGIG come from the germline V gene (reference sequence). Trimming shortened V by 1 base and J by 8 bases, and 14 bases separated the two germline ends. Here the CDR3 DNA reads TGTGCCTGGAGTGGTGCAGGGGACGGGGAAAAACTGTTTTTT. Its protein product is CAWSGAGDGEKLFF.